This T cell receptor (beta chain) derives from a study of CD8 T cells in ankylosing spondylitis. Germline lookup yields CDR1 MNHEY and CDR2 SVGEGT. The CDR3 totals 13 residues. Unmatched junction bases numbered 5, after V lost 10 bases and J lost 4 bases. Findings and caveats of the study: In ankylosing spondylitis patients, matched synovial fluid reportedly showed significant enrichment of disease-linked clones. Reports of some motif variants in reactive arthritis synovial fluid and blood predate this one.

Regarding this clonotype: Its cognate antigen is unknown.

TCRdb re-derived calls from the 5' RACE reads in MiXCR, one entry per CDR3 protein. Of tens of thousands of distinct CDR3 sequences listed, more than 15% are singletons. The V and J genes are TRBV6-2 or TRBV6-3 and TRBJ1-3; 9 nucleotides agree with TRBD1. Sequenced: blood. This sequence originates from a male donor with ankylosing spondylitis or in good health (not recorded which). CDR3 DNA: TGTGCCACGAACAGGGGGCAGGGAAACACCATATATTTT. Translated: CATNRGQGNTIYF.